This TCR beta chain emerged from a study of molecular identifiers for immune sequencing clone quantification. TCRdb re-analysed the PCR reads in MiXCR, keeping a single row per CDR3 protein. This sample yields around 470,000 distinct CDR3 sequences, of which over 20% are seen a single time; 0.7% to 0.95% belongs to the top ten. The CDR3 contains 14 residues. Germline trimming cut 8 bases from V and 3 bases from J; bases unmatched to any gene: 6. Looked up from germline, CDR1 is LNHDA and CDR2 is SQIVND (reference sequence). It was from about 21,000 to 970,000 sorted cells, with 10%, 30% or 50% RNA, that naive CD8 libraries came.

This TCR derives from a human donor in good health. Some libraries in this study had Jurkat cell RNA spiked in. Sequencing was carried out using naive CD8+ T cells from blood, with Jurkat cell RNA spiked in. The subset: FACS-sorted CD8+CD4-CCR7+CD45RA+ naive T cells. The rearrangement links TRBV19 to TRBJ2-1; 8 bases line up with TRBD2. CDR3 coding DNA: TGTGCCAGTTTCGGCGGGAGGTACTACAATGAGCAGTTCTTC. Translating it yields CASFGGRYYNEQFF.